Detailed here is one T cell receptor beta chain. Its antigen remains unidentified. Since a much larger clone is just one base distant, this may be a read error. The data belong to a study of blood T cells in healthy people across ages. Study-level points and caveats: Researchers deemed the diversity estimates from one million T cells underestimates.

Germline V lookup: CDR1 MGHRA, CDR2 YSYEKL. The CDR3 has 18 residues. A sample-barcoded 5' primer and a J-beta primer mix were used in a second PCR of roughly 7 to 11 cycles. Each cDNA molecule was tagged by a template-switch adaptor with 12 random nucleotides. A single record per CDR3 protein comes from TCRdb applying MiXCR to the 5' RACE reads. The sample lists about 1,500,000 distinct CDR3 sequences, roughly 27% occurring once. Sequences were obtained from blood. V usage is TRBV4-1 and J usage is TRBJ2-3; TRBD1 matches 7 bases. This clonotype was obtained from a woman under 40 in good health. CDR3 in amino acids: CASSQGAGGRGLSDTRYF. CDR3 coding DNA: TGCGCCAGCAGCCAAGGCGCGGGCGGCAGGGGGTTATCAGATACGCGGTATTTT.